One and the same sample provided the 22 T cell receptor beta chains below, sequenced in a study of blood T cell repertoires in COVID-19. The data were produced by immunoSEQ multiplex PCR, yet TCRdb's version contains in-frame clones alone and is incomplete. This table has about 310,000 clones, approximately 88% appearing once. What was sequenced was PBMCs or T cells enriched from blood (not recorded which). These receptors all come from a young woman who had recovered from COVID-19.

The V and J genes are TRBV4-3 and TRBJ2-7; a weak D match, TRBD2 (6 bases). The CDR3 loop spans 14 amino acids. Germline V gives CDR1 LGHNA, CDR2 YSLEER. V was trimmed by 1 base and J by 4 bases, leaving 11 bases between them. The CDR3 nucleotides are TGCGCCAGCAGCCAAGGGGACTCTCCTTACGAGCAGTACTTC. As protein: CASSQGDSPYEQYF.

This clone was seen only once. V gene TRBV2 combines with J gene TRBJ1-2; D remains ambiguous. The germline V gene encodes CDR1 SNHLY and CDR2 FYNNEI. V lost 2 bases and J 8 bases, leaving 18 bases between the germline ends. This CDR3 is built from 15 residues. Written as DNA, the CDR3 is TGTGCCAGCAGTGAACTGGTTCGGGGATCCGCGGGCTACACCTTC. Protein: CASSELVRGSAGYTF.

V gene TRBV6-5 combines with J gene TRBJ2-4; 13 positions agree with TRBD2. The CDR3 is 16 amino acids. With V trimmed by 4 bases and J by 3 bases, 3 bases remained unmatched. Looked up from germline, CDR1 is MNHEY and CDR2 is SVGAGI. The CDR3 DNA sequence: TGTGCCAGCAGTTCACTAGCGGGAGGGGTCAAAAACATTCAGTACTTC. Translated, it gives CASSSLAGGVKNIQYF.

This clone was counted only a few times. The chain joins TRBV30 to TRBJ2-7, with 11 bases fitting TRBD2. Per the germline V gene, CDR1 is GTSNPN and CDR2 is SVGIG (reference sequence). CDR3 length: 17 residues. The V and J ends lost 0 bases and 2 bases, in that order; junction bases with no gene match: 9. In DNA, the CDR3 is TGTGCCTGGAGTGTACCTATCGGACTAGCGGGTACCTACGAGCAGTACTTC. Translating gives CAWSVPIGLAGTYEQYF. The full variable domain, with the rest looked up from reference TRBV30 and TRBJ2-7, is SQTIHQWPATLVQPVGSPLSLECTVEGTSNPNLYWYRQAAGRGLQLLFYSVGIGQISSEVPQNLSASRPQDRQFILSSKKLLLSDSGFYLCAWSVPIGLAGTYEQYFGPGTRLTVT.

This clone was seen a handful of times. The chain links TRBV9 to TRBJ1-6; no definite D call. Deletions cut 3 bases from V and 8 bases from J, with 12 bases between. This CDR3 has 14 residues. The germline V gene has CDR1 SGDLS and CDR2 YYNGEE. This chain's CDR3 is CASSETLEDSPLHF. CDR3 coding DNA: TGTGCCAGCAGCGAAACTCTAGAAGATTCACCCCTCCACTTT.

The chain combines TRBV28 with TRBJ2-2; 12 bases align to TRBD2. The CDR3 runs 19 residues. Germline trimming cut 4 bases from V and 4 bases from J; bases unmatched to any gene: 13. Germline assignment: CDR1 MDHEN and CDR2 SYDVKM. The CDR3 loop is CASSSLAGGYNDVTGELFF. Here the CDR3 DNA reads TGTGCCAGCAGTTCCCTAGCGGGGGGGTATAACGATGTCACCGGGGAGCTGTTTTTT.

The chain carries TRBV27 and TRBJ2-7, with 9 positions matching TRBD1. Germline CDR1 and CDR2: MNHEY and SMNVEV (reference sequence). This CDR3 is 15 amino acids long. V shed 6 bases and J 2 bases; nucleotides not matched to a gene: 8. CDR3 coding DNA: TGTGCCAGCAGCTTACAGGGGGCTAAACCCTACGAGCAGTACTTC. Translation: CASSLQGAKPYEQYF.

The chain uses TRBV15 and TRBJ2-2; possible D gene TRBD1, 6 bases. Per the germline V gene, CDR1 is LNHNV and CDR2 is YYDKDF (reference sequence). The ends were cut back, 1 base at V and 1 base at J, with 10 bases in the middle. This CDR3 contains 16 residues. CDR3 sequence reads: CATSRAGHLNTGELFF. The CDR3, as DNA: TGTGCCACCAGCAGAGCGGGACACTTGAACACCGGGGAGCTGTTTTTT.

The chain recombines TRBV19 with TRBJ2-2, with D uncertain. Between the trimmed V and J ends, which lost 4 bases and 2 bases, there was a span of 5 bases. The CDR3 is 13 residues long. Germline V CDR1 and CDR2: LNHDA, SQIVND (reference sequence). The chain's CDR3 is CASSNTNTGELFF. CDR3 DNA sequence: TGTGCCAGTAGTAATACAAACACCGGGGAGCTGTTTTTT.

The chain recombines TRBV7-3 with TRBJ2-1; 8 positions match TRBD2. Per germline, CDR1 SGHTA and CDR2 FQGTGA. Germline trimming cut 5 bases from V and 5 bases from J; bases unmatched to any gene: 17. The CDR3 has 18 residues. The CDR3 reads CASSARAGAGGTNNEQFF. The CDR3 nucleotides are TGTGCCAGCAGCGCCCGGGCCGGGGCGGGGGGAACCAACAATGAGCAGTTCTTC.

V usage is TRBV29-1 and J usage is TRBJ1-2; the D is unclear. Germline V gives CDR1 SQVTM, CDR2 ANQGSEA. The CDR3 extends over 13 amino acids. V lost 7 bases and J 4 bases, leaving 16 bases between the germline ends. In DNA form, the CDR3 reads TGCAGCGACCGTCGGGGATCGAGCTATGGCTACACCTTC. As protein: CSDRRGSSYGYTF.

This clone was seen once. The chain is built from TRBV9 and TRBJ2-1, with TRBD1 as a possible D gene (5 bases). The V end lost 4 bases, the J end lost 2 bases, and 13 bases lay between the germline ends. Germline V lookup: CDR1 SGDLS, CDR2 YYNGEE. This CDR3 contains 15 residues. The CDR3 sequence is CASSPRNRTYNEQFF. The CDR3 bases are TGTGCCAGCAGCCCACGGAACAGGACCTACAATGAGCAGTTCTTC.

This rearrangement joins TRBV6-5 to TRBJ1-3; TRBD1 might be the D (6 bases). Trimming removed 6 bases at V and 0 bases at J, with 6 bases between. This CDR3 is 13 amino acids long. Germline V gene data show CDR1 as MNHEY and CDR2 as SVGAGI. CDR3 amino acids: CASRQGSGNTIYF. CDR3 coding DNA: TGTGCCAGCAGACAGGGCTCTGGAAACACCATATATTTT.

A few counts support this clone. The J gene is TRBJ2-3, the V gene TRBV5-1; 9 bases agree with TRBD1. The CDR3 is 16 residues long. With 2 bases clipped from V and 4 bases from J, the junction kept 8 bases outside the gene matches. The germline CDR1 and CDR2 sequences are SGHRS and YFSETQ. The CDR3 DNA sequence: TGCGCCAGCAGCTTTGGGACAGGGCTCATTGCAGATACGCAGTATTTT. This translates into CASSFGTGLIADTQYF.

This sequence joins TRBV7-3 and TRBJ2-7; TRBD1 is a possible D gene (5 bases). Germline-derived CDR1 and CDR2 are SGHTA and FQGTGA. The CDR3 contains 13 residues. Trimming left V 2 bases short and J 5 bases short, with 10 bases between. The CDR3 DNA sequence: TGTGCCAGCAGCTTACAGCAGGGTAACGAGCAGTACTTC. Protein product: CASSLQQGNEQYF.

In this sample, this clone turned up a few times. The rearrangement uses TRBV7-9 and TRBJ2-1; D call uncertain. V lost 5 bases to trimming and J lost 9 bases, with 11 bases between them. The V gene's germline CDR1 is SEHNR and CDR2 FQNEAQ (reference sequence). The CDR3 consists of 12 residues. In DNA form, the CDR3 reads TGTGCCAGCAGCCGCGGTTTTGGTGAGCAGTTCTTC. This encodes CASSRGFGEQFF.

The rearrangement links TRBV28 to TRBJ2-7; D might be TRBD2 (6 bases). The CDR3 runs to 13 residues. Germline V gene lookup returns CDR1 MDHEN and CDR2 SYDVKM. Trimming took 2 bases from V and 3 from J, leaving 8 bases between them. The CDR3 sequence is CASSLGGGYEQYF. CDR3 sequence (DNA): TGTGCCAGCAGTTTAGGGGGAGGCTACGAGCAGTACTTC.

There are a few counts of this clone. The chain joins TRBV7-9 to TRBJ1-2; 12 nucleotides line up with TRBD1. Per germline, CDR1 SEHNR and CDR2 FQNEAQ (reference sequence). J lost 7 bases, V lost 4 bases, and 4 bases had no gene match. The length of the CDR3 is 14 residues. CDR3 loop: CASSWDRGHGGYTF. The CDR3 nucleotides read TGTGCCAGCAGCTGGGACAGGGGGCATGGTGGCTACACCTTC.

V and J are TRBV28 and TRBJ1-3; TRBD1 might be the D (5 bases). CDR1 and CDR2 from the germline V gene are MDHEN and SYDVKM. CDR3 length: 14 residues. V lost 4 bases and J lost 0, with 7 bases in between. The CDR3 bases are TGTGCCAGCAGTTCAGGGATCTCTGGAAACACCATATATTTT. It specifies CASSSGISGNTIYF.

The V and J genes are TRBV5-1 and TRBJ1-4, with unresolved D. The germline V gene has CDR1 SGHRS and CDR2 YFSETQ. The CDR3 has 15 amino acids. Trimming pared 0 bases from V and 4 bases from J, leaving 10 bases between. As DNA, the CDR3 is TGCGCCAGCAGCTTGGCCGGGGTTAGTAATGAAAAACTGTTTTTT. This codes for CASSLAGVSNEKLFF.

The chain couples TRBV6-5 to TRBJ1-2, with D possibly TRBD1 on 6 matching bases. The CDR3 loop spans 14 amino acids. V was pared by 2 bases and J by 8 bases, with 15 bases between. Per the germline V gene, CDR1 is MNHEY and CDR2 is SVGAGI. CDR3 in DNA: TGTGCCAGCAGTTACATTGGGGGGGCGCGAGGCTACACCTTC. Protein sequence: CASSYIGGARGYTF.

CDR3 nucleotide sequence: TGTGCCAGCAGCTCCCCTCTTCCATCGGCGGATGAGCAGTTCTTC. It specifies CASSSPLPSADEQFF. The rearrangement links TRBV11-2 to TRBJ2-1; unclear D gene. The V gene lost 4 bases and the J gene lost 8 bases, with 18 bases spanning the gap. The CDR3 covers 15 residues. From germline, CDR1 is SGHAT and CDR2 FQNNGV.